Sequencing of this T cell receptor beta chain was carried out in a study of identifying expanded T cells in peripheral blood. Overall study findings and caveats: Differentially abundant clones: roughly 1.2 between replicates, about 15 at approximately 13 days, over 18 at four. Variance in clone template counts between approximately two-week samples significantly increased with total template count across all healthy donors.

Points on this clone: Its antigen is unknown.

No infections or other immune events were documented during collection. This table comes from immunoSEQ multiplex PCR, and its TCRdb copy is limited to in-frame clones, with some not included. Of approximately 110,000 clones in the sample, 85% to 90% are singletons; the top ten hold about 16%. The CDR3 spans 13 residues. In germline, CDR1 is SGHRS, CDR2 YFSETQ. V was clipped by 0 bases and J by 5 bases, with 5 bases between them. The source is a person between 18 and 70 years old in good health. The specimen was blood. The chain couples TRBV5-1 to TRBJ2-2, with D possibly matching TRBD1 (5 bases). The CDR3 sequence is CASSLEGTGELFF. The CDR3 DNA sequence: TGCGCCAGCAGCTTGGAGGGGACCGGGGAGCTGTTTTTT.